This T cell receptor (beta chain) originates from a study of technical replicates of blood from a few donors. The table came from immunoSEQ multiplex PCR; TCRdb's copy has only in-frame clones and leaves some out. The repertoire holds 55,000 to 75,000 clones, with over 90% as singletons. From germline, CDR1 is MGHRA and CDR2 YSYEKL. Trimming left V 4 bases short and J 0 bases short, with 9 bases between. The CDR3 extends over 15 amino acids. Input material: PBMCs. J is TRBJ2-2 and V is TRBV4-1; no reliable D call. This receptor was taken from a human donor in good health. Some clones in this sample may be carry-over from other donors' samples. CDR3 DNA sequence: TGCGCCAGCAGCCCCACTTCCCCGAACACCGGGGAGCTGTTTTTT. Residues: CASSPTSPNTGELFF.